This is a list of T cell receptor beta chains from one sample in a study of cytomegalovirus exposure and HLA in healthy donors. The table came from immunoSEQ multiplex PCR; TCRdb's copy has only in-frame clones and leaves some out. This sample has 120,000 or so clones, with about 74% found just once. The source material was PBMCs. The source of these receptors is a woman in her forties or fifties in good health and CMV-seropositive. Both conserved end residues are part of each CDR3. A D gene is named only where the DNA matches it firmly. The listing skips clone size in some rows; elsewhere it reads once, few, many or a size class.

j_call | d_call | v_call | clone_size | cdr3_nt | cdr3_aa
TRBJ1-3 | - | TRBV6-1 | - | TGTGCCAGCACCCGGTCGGCTGGAAACACCATATATTTT | CASTRSAGNTIYF
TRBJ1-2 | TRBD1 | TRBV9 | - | TGTGCCAGCAGCTTGCCAGGGGGGAACTATGGCTACACCTTC | CASSLPGGNYGYTF
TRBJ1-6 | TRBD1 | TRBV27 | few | TGTGCCAGCAGGTCAGGACAGGTTCCCTCGTCGGGTTCACCCCTCCACTTT | CASRSGQVPSSGSPLHF
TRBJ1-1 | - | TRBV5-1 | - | TGCGCCAGCAGCTTGGCCAATTTGAACACTGAAGCTTTCTTT | CASSLANLNTEAFF
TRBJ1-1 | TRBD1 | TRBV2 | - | TGTGCCAGCAGTGTTCAGGGGGGCACTGAAGCTTTCTTT | CASSVQGGTEAFF
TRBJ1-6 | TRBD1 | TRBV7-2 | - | TGTGCCAGCAGCCCGAGGACAGGGGAAGGTGTCCCCCTCCACTTT | CASSPRTGEGVPLHF
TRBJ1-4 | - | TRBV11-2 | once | TGTGCCAGCAGCCGGGGAACTAATGAAAAACTGTTTTTT | CASSRGTNEKLFF
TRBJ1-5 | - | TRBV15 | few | TGTGCCACCAGCAGAGGATCAGGGACACCGCTTAGCAATCAGCCCCAGCATTTT | CATSRGSGTPLSNQPQHF
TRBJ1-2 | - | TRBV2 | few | TGTGCCAGCACGAGGGTAAACTATGGCTACACCTTC | CASTRVNYGYTF
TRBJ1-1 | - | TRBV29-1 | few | TGCAGCGTTGATAGGCCTCCAAGGGGGACTGAAGCTTTCTTT | CSVDRPPRGTEAFF
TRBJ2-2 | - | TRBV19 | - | TGTGCCAGTACGGGGGGGACAGAAAACACCGGGGAGCTGTTTTTT | CASTGGTENTGELFF
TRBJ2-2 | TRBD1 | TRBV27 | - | TGTGCCAGCCGCGACAGGGGTAGCCCGAACACCGGGGAGCTGTTTTTT | CASRDRGSPNTGELFF
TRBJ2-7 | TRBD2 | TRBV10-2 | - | TGCGCCAGCAGTGAACGGGGGGGCTCCTACGAGCAGTACTTC | CASSERGGSYEQYF
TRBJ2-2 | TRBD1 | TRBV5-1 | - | TGCGCCAGCAGCTCAGGGACAGGGTTCACCGGGGAGCTGTTTTTT | CASSSGTGFTGELFF
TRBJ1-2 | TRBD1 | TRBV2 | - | TGTGCCAGCAGTGAGGACAGGGGGGACGGCTACACCTTC | CASSEDRGDGYTF
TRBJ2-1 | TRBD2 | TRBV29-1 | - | TGCAGCGTTAAAGGTCGGGGGGGAGGCTACAATGAGCAGTTCTTC | CSVKGRGGGYNEQFF
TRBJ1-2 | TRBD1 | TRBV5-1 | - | TGCGCCAGCAGCAGGGACAGCCGATCTAACTATGGCTACACCTTC | CASSRDSRSNYGYTF
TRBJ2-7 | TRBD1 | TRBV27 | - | TGTGCCAGCAGTTTAACGGGACAGGGGGCGTACGAGCAGTACTTC | CASSLTGQGAYEQYF
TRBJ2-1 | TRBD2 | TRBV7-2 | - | TGTGCCAGCAGCGCCTATAGCGGGGGGGCGGGGGAGCAGTTCTTC | CASSAYSGGAGEQFF
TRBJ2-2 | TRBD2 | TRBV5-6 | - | TGTGCCAGCAGCTGGTGGAGATCGGGGGGATACACCGGGGAGCTGTTTTTT | CASSWWRSGGYTGELFF
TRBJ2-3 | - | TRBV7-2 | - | TGTGCCAGCAGCCAGGCAAGGGGCGGCACAGATACGCAGTATTTT | CASSQARGGTDTQYF
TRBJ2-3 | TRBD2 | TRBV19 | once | TGTGCCAGTAGTATGCTAGCGGCTATTAGCACAGATACGCAGTATTTT | CASSMLAAISTDTQYF
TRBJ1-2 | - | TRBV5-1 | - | TGCGCCAGCAGCCCCAGCGGGTCCCGAGCTAACTATGGCTACACCTTC | CASSPSGSRANYGYTF
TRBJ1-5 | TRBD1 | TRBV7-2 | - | TGTGCCCGCAGCCTCTCCGGGACAGGGGGCGATCAGCCCCAGCATTTT | CARSLSGTGGDQPQHF
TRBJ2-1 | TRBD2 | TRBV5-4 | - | TGTGCCAGCAGCGACGGACTAGCGGGGGGACCCTCCTACAATGAGCAGTTCTTC | CASSDGLAGGPSYNEQFF
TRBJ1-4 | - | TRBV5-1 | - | TGCGCCAGCAGCTTAGGGGGTGAAAAACTGTTTTTT | CASSLGGEKLFF
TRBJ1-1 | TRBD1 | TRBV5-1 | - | TGCGCCAGCAGCTTGGCCCGGGGACAGTTTATGAACACTGAAGCTTTCTTT | CASSLARGQFMNTEAFF
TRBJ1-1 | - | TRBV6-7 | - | TGTGCCAGCAGTTACCGGGACACTGAAGCTTTCTTT | CASSYRDTEAFF
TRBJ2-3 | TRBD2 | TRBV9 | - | TGTGCCAGCAGCGTAGTGGCTAGCGGGGATACGCAGTATTTT | CASSVVASGDTQYF
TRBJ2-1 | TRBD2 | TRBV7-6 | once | TGTGCCAGCAGCTCGGGACTAGCGGGGTTAGCTGAGCAGTTCTTC | CASSSGLAGLAEQFF
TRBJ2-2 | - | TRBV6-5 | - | TGTGCCAGCAGTTACTCGGCCAGGGGTGGGACCGGGGAGCTGTTTTTT | CASSYSARGGTGELFF
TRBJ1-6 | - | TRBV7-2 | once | TGTGCCAGCAGCTTAGCGCTGAGCGGGGGTTCACCCCTCCACTTT | CASSLALSGGSPLHF